These T cell receptor beta chains were read from a single sample in a study of T cell clonotyping in hematopoietic cell transplantation. Sequencing was performed with immunoSEQ multiplex PCR; in TCRdb, only in-frame clones are kept and a portion is missing. The sample carries about 15,000 clones, 65% to 90% recorded once. This material consisted of PBMCs, taken 100 days after allogeneic stem cell transplant. Receptor source: a male patient aged 50 to 60 who had an allogeneic stem cell transplant from an unrelated donor, so T cells may come from the graft donor. Some clones in this sample may be carry-over from other donors' samples. Each CDR3 is given with its conserved first and last residue.

j_gene	len	v_gene	CDR3aa
TRBJ2-5	16	TRBV9	CASSAGIAARGETQYF
TRBJ1-1	13	TRBV5-5	CAGGLFMNTEAFF
TRBJ2-4	15	TRBV19	CASSASVGWENIQYF
TRBJ1-1	14	TRBV5-4	CASTGGGGNTEAFF
TRBJ1-4	13	TRBV7-3	CASSLGTGEKLFF
TRBJ2-7	14	TRBV5-1	CASSLGTGVGEQYF
TRBJ1-1	13	TRBV7-7	CASSRDSNTEAFF
TRBJ1-2	15	TRBV11-2	CASSSFTQGYVGYTF
TRBJ1-2	16	TRBV7-2	CASSLGAESTNYGYTF
TRBJ1-2	14	TRBV6-1	CASSHRQGNYGYTF
TRBJ1-3	13	TRBV6-5	CASSYLSGNTIYF
TRBJ1-2	14	TRBV10-2	CASSDRTSTYGYTF
TRBJ2-3	14	TRBV13	CASSRASGGDTQYF
TRBJ2-7	14	TRBV6-5	CASSYEVSSYEQYF
TRBJ2-7	14	TRBV5-1	CASSPDRAAYEQYF
TRBJ2-7	14	TRBV27	CASSLTAGLHEQYF
TRBJ1-3	16	TRBV7-2	CASSLVGGSAGNTIYF
TRBJ1-2	15	TRBV7-9	CASSLDTGVNVGYTF
TRBJ2-1	16	TRBV6-5	CASSYGGQGGGDEQFF